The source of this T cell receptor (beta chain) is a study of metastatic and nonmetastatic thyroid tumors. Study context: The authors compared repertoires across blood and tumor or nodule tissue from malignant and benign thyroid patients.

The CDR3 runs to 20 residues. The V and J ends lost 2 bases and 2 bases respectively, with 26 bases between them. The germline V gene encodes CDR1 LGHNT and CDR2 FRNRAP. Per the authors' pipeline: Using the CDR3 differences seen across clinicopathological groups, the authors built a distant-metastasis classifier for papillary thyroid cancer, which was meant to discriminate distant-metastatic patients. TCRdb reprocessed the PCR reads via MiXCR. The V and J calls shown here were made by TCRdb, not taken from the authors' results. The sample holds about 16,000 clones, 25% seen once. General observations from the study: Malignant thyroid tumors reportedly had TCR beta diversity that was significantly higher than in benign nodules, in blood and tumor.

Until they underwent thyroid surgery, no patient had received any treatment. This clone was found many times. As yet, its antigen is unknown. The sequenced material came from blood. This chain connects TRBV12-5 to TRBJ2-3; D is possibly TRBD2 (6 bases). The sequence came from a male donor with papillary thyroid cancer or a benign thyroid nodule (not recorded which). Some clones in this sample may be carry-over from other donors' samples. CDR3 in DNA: TGTGCTAGTGGTTTGTCACTCCCGGGGGTGACGGCCAGGACCACAGATACGCAGTATTTT. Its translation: CASGLSLPGVTARTTDTQYF.